The 18 T cell receptor beta chains presented below share a single source sample, sequenced in a study of long-term antiretroviral therapy in people with HIV. Researchers ran immunoSEQ v3.0 at survey level. TCRdb's copy holds only in-frame clones and misses some; the assay was immunoSEQ multiplex PCR. Here the sample spans roughly 32,000 clones, 85% being singletons. The sequences come from unsorted PBMCs, collected roughly 3.5 years after starting antiretroviral therapy. The source of these receptors is a man aged 18 to 29 with HIV.

This chain uses TRBV5-6 with TRBJ2-7, with D uncertain. Trimming shortened V by 4 bases and J by 6 bases, and 20 bases separated the two germline ends. The CDR3 covers 15 residues. Germline-derived CDR1 and CDR2 are SGHDT and YYEEEE. Here the CDR3 DNA reads TGTGCCAGCAGCCCTGGGGATGGCCGAAGCCGCGAGCAGTACTTC. Protein sequence: CASSPGDGRSREQYF.

The J gene is TRBJ2-3, the V gene TRBV7-3; D call uncertain. The V end lost 3 bases, the J end lost 2 bases, and 6 bases lay between the germline ends. Germline lookup yields CDR1 SGHTA and CDR2 FQGTGA. The CDR3 spans 13 residues. The CDR3 coding sequence is TGTGCCAGCAGCTTCGAACACACAGATACGCAGTATTTT. As protein: CASSFEHTDTQYF.

The V gene is TRBV25-1, the J gene TRBJ2-3, with TRBD2 as a possible D gene (5 bases). Germline CDR1 reads MGHDK; CDR2 reads SYGVNS. The CDR3 is 14 residues long. Trimming removed 2 bases at V and 2 bases at J, with 8 bases between. The DNA for the CDR3 is TGTGCCAGCAGTGAAGCCGGGAACACAGATACGCAGTATTTT. It specifies CASSEAGNTDTQYF.

The J gene is TRBJ1-2, the V gene TRBV15; tentatively, D is TRBD1 (6 bases). CDR1 is LNHNV, CDR2 YYDKDF, per germline (reference sequence). The CDR3 has 15 residues. Trimming stripped 1 base from V and 8 bases from J, with 17 bases between. The CDR3: CATSRGIRQVSGYTF. The CDR3 DNA reads as TGTGCCACCAGCAGAGGCATCAGACAGGTGAGCGGCTACACCTTC.

The chain is built from TRBV11-3 and TRBJ2-1, with D perhaps TRBD1 (6 bases). The CDR3 is 13 amino acids. CDR1 and CDR2 from the germline V gene are SGHNT and YENEEA. Trimming pared 1 base from V and 7 bases from J, leaving 8 bases between. This chain's CDR3 is CASSLAGVNEQFF. CDR3 DNA: TGTGCCAGCAGCTTAGCAGGGGTTAATGAGCAGTTCTTC.

J is TRBJ2-1 and V is TRBV4-2, with a tentative D call TRBD2 (6 bases). In germline, CDR1 is LGHNA, CDR2 YNFKEQ. Trimming pared 5 bases from V and 0 bases from J, leaving 14 bases between. This CDR3 has 16 amino acids. CDR3 residues: CASSISGGSSYNEQFF. CDR3 in DNA: TGTGCCAGCAGCATTAGCGGTGGGAGCTCCTACAATGAGCAGTTCTTC.

The chain has TRBV25-1 and TRBJ1-2; the D gene is possibly TRBD1 (5 bases). CDR1 and CDR2 from the germline V gene are MGHDK and SYGVNS. The CDR3 consists of 13 residues. Trimming took off 7 bases at V and 3 bases at J, with 12 bases between the two ends. The CDR3 spells CASTRGWDYGYTF. The CDR3 nucleotides read TGTGCCAGCACGCGGGGGTGGGACTATGGCTACACCTTC.

The count of this clone is one. The V call is TRBV5-6, the J call TRBJ2-2; D is perhaps TRBD1 or TRBD2 (6 bases each). Germline-derived CDR1 and CDR2 are SGHDT and YYEEEE. V lost 5 bases, J lost 2 bases, and 13 bases lay in between. This CDR3 contains 15 residues. CDR3 bases: TGTGCCAGCAGTTACCCGGGGGCCAACACCGGGGAGCTGTTTTTT. It specifies CASSYPGANTGELFF.

The chain links TRBV9 to TRBJ2-1; 13 bases are a match to TRBD2. CDR1 is SGDLS and CDR2 is YYNGEE in the germline V gene. Unmatched junction bases numbered 6, after V lost 4 bases and J lost 8 bases. This CDR3 is 15 amino acids long. The CDR3 region has the DNA TGTGCCAGCAGCACGGGACTAGCGGGGCCCCATGAGCAGTTCTTC. This codes for CASSTGLAGPHEQFF.

Only one count was recorded for this clone. The CDR3 is CASSGGGTDTQYF. CDR3 in DNA: TGTGCCAGCAGCGGTGGAGGCACAGATACGCAGTATTTT. J is TRBJ2-3 and V is TRBV9; no clear D. Trimming shortened V by 3 bases and J by 1 base, and 6 bases separated the two germline ends. The germline V gene has CDR1 SGDLS and CDR2 YYNGEE. This CDR3 has 13 residues.

The CDR3 is CASSHGTSGYEQYF. In nucleotides, the CDR3 is TGTGCCAGCAGTCACGGGACTAGCGGCTACGAGCAGTACTTC. This chain joins TRBV28 and TRBJ2-7; 11 nucleotides agree with TRBD2. CDR1 and CDR2 from the germline V gene are MDHEN and SYDVKM. After removal of 5 bases from V and 3 bases from J, the junction contained 3 bases not matched to a gene. This CDR3 comprises 14 residues. Based on the CDR3 plus reference TRBV28 and TRBJ2-7, the full variable domain is DVKVTQSSRYLVKRTGEKVFLECVQDMDHENMFWYRQDPGLGLRLIYFSYDVKMKEKGDIPEGYSVSREKKERFSLILESASTNQTSMYLCASSHGTSGYEQYFGPGTRLTVT.

The chain links TRBV9 to TRBJ2-1, with TRBD2 as a possible D gene (7 bases). The CDR3 sequence is 16 residues long. CDR1 is SGDLS, CDR2 YYNGEE, per germline. Between the trimmed V and J ends, which lost 4 bases and 7 bases, there was a span of 21 bases. The CDR3 nucleotides are TGTGCCAGCAGCACAGACCGGGGGGCCCCCCGAAATGAGCAGTTCTTC. This codes for CASSTDRGAPRNEQFF. Based on the CDR3 plus reference TRBV9 and TRBJ2-1, the full variable domain is DSGVTQTPKHLITATGQRVTLRCSPRSGDLSVYWYQQSLDQGLQFLIQYYNGEERAKGNILERFSAQQFPDLHSELNLSSLELGDSALYFCASSTDRGAPRNEQFFGPGTRLTVL.

The rearrangement joins TRBV18 to TRBJ1-4; 8 bases fit TRBD1. The CDR3 runs to 16 residues. The V gene end was trimmed by 3 bases and the J gene end by 7 bases; junction bases not matched to a gene: 10. Per germline, CDR1 KGHSH and CDR2 LQKENI. The CDR3 sequence is CASSPTAGQALEKLFF. The CDR3 DNA is TGTGCCAGCTCACCTACCGCGGGACAGGCACTTGAAAAACTGTTTTTT.

CDR3 coding DNA: TGTGCCAGCAGCCCCGGATTCTCCTACGAGCAGTACTTC. Its protein product is CASSPGFSYEQYF. The chain links TRBV7-9 to TRBJ2-7; D is undetermined. Germline assignment: CDR1 SEHNR and CDR2 FQNEAQ (reference sequence). The CDR3 is 13 residues long. V dropped 5 bases and J dropped 0 bases, with 8 bases sitting between them.

This clone occurred a few times. The chain combines TRBV7-9 with TRBJ1-5; D is unresolved. The V and J ends lost 7 bases and 1 base respectively, with 11 bases between them. The CDR3 loop spans 14 amino acids. The germline gives CDR1 SEHNR, CDR2 FQNEAQ (reference sequence). Here the CDR3 DNA reads TGTGCCAGCACCGCGGGGTCCAGCAATCAGCCCCAGCATTTT. It encodes CASTAGSSNQPQHF.

The chain combines TRBV7-9 with TRBJ1-3; unclear D gene. The germline CDR1 and CDR2 sequences are SEHNR and FQNEAQ (reference sequence). The CDR3 loop spans 16 amino acids. V gave up 3 bases and J gave up 2 bases, with 14 bases separating them. This CDR3 reads CASSFYHGVTGNTIYF. As DNA, the CDR3 is TGTGCCAGCAGCTTTTATCACGGAGTTACTGGAAACACCATATATTTT.

The rearrangement joins TRBV19 to TRBJ2-7, with 8 bases that match TRBD1. The J segment lost 0 bases and the V segment lost 5 bases, leaving 9 bases of the junction unmatched. This CDR3 has 16 residues. The germline gives CDR1 LNHDA, CDR2 SQIVND (reference sequence). CDR3 in DNA: TGTGCCAGTAGTTCCCGACAGGGGAGAGGCTCCTACGAGCAGTACTTC. Its translation is CASSSRQGRGSYEQYF. Together with reference TRBV19 and TRBJ2-7, the CDR3 gives the full variable domain: DGGITQSPKYLFRKEGQNVTLSCEQNLNHDAMYWYRQDPGQGLRLIYYSQIVNDFQKGDIAEGYSVSREKKESFPLTVTSAQKNPTAFYLCASSSRQGRGSYEQYFGPGTRLTVT.

The chain recombines TRBV25-1 with TRBJ2-5; D unclear. The germline gives CDR1 MGHDK, CDR2 SYGVNS. The CDR3 sequence is 13 residues long. V shed 3 bases and J shed 2 bases, with 7 bases lying between them. The CDR3 nucleotides read TGTGCCAGCAGTGAGGTGAAACAAGAGACCCAGTACTTC. Amino acid sequence: CASSEVKQETQYF.